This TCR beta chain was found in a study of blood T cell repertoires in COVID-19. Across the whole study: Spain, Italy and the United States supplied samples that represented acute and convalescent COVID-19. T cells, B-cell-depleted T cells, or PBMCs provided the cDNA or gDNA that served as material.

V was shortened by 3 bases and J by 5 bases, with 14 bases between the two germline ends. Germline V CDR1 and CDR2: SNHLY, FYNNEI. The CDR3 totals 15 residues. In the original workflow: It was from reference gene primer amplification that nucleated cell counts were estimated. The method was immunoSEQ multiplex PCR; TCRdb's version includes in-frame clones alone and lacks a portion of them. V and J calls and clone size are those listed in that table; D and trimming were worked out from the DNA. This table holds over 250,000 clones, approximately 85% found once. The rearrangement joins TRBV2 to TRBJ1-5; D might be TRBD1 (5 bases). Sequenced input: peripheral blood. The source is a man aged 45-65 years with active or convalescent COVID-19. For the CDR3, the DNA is TGTGCCAGCAGTGAGGGGGGATTGGGCGATCAGCCCCAGCATTTT. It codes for CASSEGGLGDQPQHF.